This TCR beta chain was documented in a study of blood T cell repertoires in COVID-19. The table came from immunoSEQ multiplex PCR; TCRdb's copy has only in-frame clones and leaves some out. The sample contains about 350,000 clones, about 90% of which appear only once. The receptor's source is a woman in her twenties or thirties who had recovered from COVID-19. Sample: PBMCs or T cells enriched from blood (not recorded which).

The CDR3 is CASRPDTSNQPQHF. CDR3 in DNA: TGTGCCAGCAGGCCCGACACGTCCAATCAGCCCCAGCATTTT. This chain uses TRBV2 with TRBJ1-5; D gene unclear. This CDR3 comprises 14 residues. The ends were cut back, 6 bases at V and 3 bases at J, with 12 bases in the middle. Per the germline V gene, CDR1 is SNHLY and CDR2 is FYNNEI.